Described below is a single T cell receptor beta chain sequence and its context. These data originate in a study of T cell repertoires in cytomegalovirus infection. V gave up 3 bases and J gave up 2 bases, with 11 bases separating them. The CDR3 sequence is 14 residues long. CDR1 and CDR2 from the germline V gene are WSHSY and SAAADI. One entry per CDR3 protein results from TCRdb running MiXCR on the reads. This table holds 200,000 to 300,000 distinct CDR3 sequences, 5% to 8.5% found once. The sample comprised PBMCs. The sequence came from a human donor in good health (CMV status not recorded). Some clones in this sample may be carry-over from other donors' samples. The V call is TRBV10-2, the J call TRBJ2-7; D may correspond to TRBD1 or TRBD2 (5 bases each). In nucleotides, the CDR3 is TGCGCCAGCAGTGACGGGGCAGTTCCCTACGAGCAGTACTTC. It codes for CASSDGAVPYEQYF.